This T cell receptor (beta chain) was identified in a study of human T cells and chemical hapten exposure (dated by TCRdb to about 2021). For context, the study as a whole: For sensitization, 2% DPC in acetone was applied to a roughly 2 cm by roughly 2 cm area of upper inner arm skin. Patients additionally received weekly therapeutic DPC doses to the scalp throughout the approximately 25-week study period. Patch testing on the upper back used Finn chambers containing 0.01% DPC, with scoring done after 6 days according to International Contact Dermatitis Research Group standards. Alopecia areata with under or over 50% scalp involvement, alopecia totalis and alopecia universalis were represented in the patient cohort, which was mostly female. Blood for TCR sequencing was provided by twenty-nine alopecia patients at one to four time points (pre-sensitization, 2, 6 and 24 weeks). Peripheral blood TCR repertoire changes were tracked in vivo in alopecia patients during primary and secondary sensitization to the hapten diphenylcyclopropenone (DPC). Blood was sampled from patients pre-sensitization (week 0) and at 2, 6 and about 24 weeks after DPC sensitization. Libraries were pooled for sequencing, and variation in per-sample TCR yields was attributed mainly to small differences in library volumes within the pool. General study outcomes and caveats: DPC sensitization did not change the number of TCRs with a frequency above 1 in 1000, and there was no evidence of changes in global repertoire structure. All patients had alopecia, a presumed autoimmune disease, so their immune response might differ from that of healthy individuals. Compared with pre-sensitization or healthy control sets, expanded TCRs formed significantly more large CDR3 similarity clusters, which is consistent with antigen-driven responses. The number of PT1 expanded TCRs positively correlated with patch test score, significant at thresholds 8, 16 and 32 but not 4. Repeated subsampling changed both the strength of the expansion versus patch-test correlation and the threshold at which that correlation became significant.

CDR1 and CDR2 are drawn from the germline V gene: SGDLS, YYNGEE. V was cut back by 0 bases and J by 6 bases, leaving a gap of 6 bases between them. There are 13 amino acids in the CDR3, from cysteine to phenylalanine inclusive. Only CDR3 DNA remains: 39 bases, in frame from the first base. The time point label, as the study defines it: pre-sensitization, week 0. The sample's treatment or condition label, decoded: therapeutic diphenylcyclopropenone sensitization with weekly scalp DPC. Blood at each patch-test visit was drawn before the patch test was applied. Patients were considered eligible if aged 18 to 70, diagnosed with alopecia and deemed suitable for DPC therapy, and patients were excluded if pregnant. Unfractionated whole blood was collected in Tempus Blood RNA tubes, and total RNA was extracted from that blood. Library method: RACE. The instrument given in TCRdb is NextSeq 500. During library preparation, unique molecular identifiers were attached to individual cDNA molecules so that TCRs could be counted in a quantitative, reproducible way. From each blood RNA sample, both TCR alpha and TCR beta chains were sequenced. The authors' analysis ran thus. Samples had a median of roughly 98,000 TCRs, with a range from about 23,224 to 690,600. V, J and CDR3 annotation of the TCR reads was performed with the Decombinator software suite. For the PS versus PT1 abundance plots, all samples were subsampled to the same number of TCRs (28,000). TCRs were defined as expanded if absent before sensitization and observed at least eight times at the 2-week time point. The public reads were run again by TCRdb, first through fastp at Q25 and then through MiXCR, and only productive beta chains were kept. For every CDR3 protein sequence, its rows merge into one entry that carries the most common genes and DNA. TCRdb's processing, not the study's, gives the V and J calls here. The sample contains 150,000 to 200,000 distinct CDR3 sequences, almost 30% of them found a single time. Of the sample, less than 3.5% falls within the top ten clones.

A note on this clonotype: Its antigen remains unidentified. One base away there is no much larger clone; base qualities are not given.

The TCR originated in a woman aged 30 to 39 with alopecia areata. Some clones in this sample may be carry-over from other donors' samples. The chain couples TRBV9 to TRBJ2-2, with no confidently assigned D gene. This specimen consisted of whole blood, obtained in connection with sensitization to the hapten diphenylcyclopropenone (DPC). Here is the DNA: TGTGCCAGCAGCGTAGGTGTGGCCGGGGAGCTGTTTTTT. This codes for CASSVGVAGELFF.